These 5 T cell receptor beta chains were sequenced from one sample in a study of response to subunit inactivated influenza vaccine. TCRdb re-called the RT-PCR reads through MiXCR, storing one row per CDR3 protein. This sample has 200,000 to 300,000 distinct CDR3 sequences, with more than 9% found just once. This material consisted of non-naive T cells sorted from PBMCs, taken roughly 15 days before vaccination. Receptors were obtained from a man in his forties or fifties who received an inactivated influenza vaccine.

This clonotype was seen a few times. V gene TRBV15 combines with J gene TRBJ2-1, with 11 nucleotides matching TRBD2. The germline CDR1 and CDR2 sequences are LNHNV and YYDKDF (reference sequence). The trim removed 5 bases at V and 8 bases at J, leaving 14 bases unmatched. The CDR3 sequence is 17 residues long. The CDR3 DNA sequence: TGTGCCACCAGCCTCCCCCTCGCTAGCGGGGGGCTCTATGAGCAGTTCTTC. Translation gives CATSLPLASGGLYEQFF.

This clonotype was counted a few times. The rearrangement uses TRBV20-1 and TRBJ2-7; D possibly uses TRBD1 or TRBD2 (5 bases each). CDR1 DFQATT and CDR2 SNEGSKA come from the germline V gene (reference sequence). V dropped 0 bases and J dropped 12 bases, with 21 bases sitting between them. The CDR3 is 14 residues long. Here the CDR3 DNA reads TGCAGTGCTAGAGATGACGACAGTTGGTACGCGGGGTACTTC. Its translation: CSARDDDSWYAGYF.

There are many counts of this clonotype. V usage is TRBV7-2 and J usage is TRBJ2-1; 11 nucleotides match TRBD2. Germline CDR1 SGHTA, CDR2 FQGNSA. The CDR3 loop spans 16 amino acids. V lost 6 bases and J lost 4; bases outside the gene matches: 8. The CDR3 region has the DNA TGTGCCAGCAGAATCACCGGGACTAGCGGATACAATGAGCAGTTCTTC. This encodes CASRITGTSGYNEQFF.

This clonotype came up a few times. The J gene is TRBJ2-7, the V gene TRBV2; D remains ambiguous. Trimming pared 0 bases from V and 6 bases from J, leaving 9 bases between. The CDR3 sequence is 13 residues long. The germline CDR1 and CDR2 sequences are SNHLY and FYNNEI. CDR3 sequence reads: CASSEARTSEQYF. CDR3 in DNA: TGTGCCAGCAGTGAAGCAAGGACGTCCGAGCAGTACTTC.

This clonotype was found a few times. The chain recombines TRBV2 with TRBJ1-6; D not certain. The CDR3 is made up of 14 amino acids. Germline V lookup: CDR1 SNHLY, CDR2 FYNNEI. The V gene lost 7 bases and the J gene lost 5 bases, with 12 bases spanning the gap. The CDR3 loop reads CASTRNQDNSPLHF. CDR3 bases: TGTGCCAGCACCCGAAATCAGGATAATTCACCCCTCCACTTT.